This TCR beta chain was captured by sequencing in a study of cytomegalovirus exposure and HLA in healthy donors. The ends lost 6 bases at V and 3 bases at J; junction bases unmatched: 11. Germline V gives CDR1 SQVTM, CDR2 ANQGSEA. The CDR3 contains 15 residues. Profiling relied on immunoSEQ multiplex PCR, and the TCRdb table lists in-frame clones only, not all of them. The data contain 150,000 to 200,000 clones, 85% of them singletons. V gene TRBV29-1 combines with J gene TRBJ1-1; 9 bases line up with TRBD1. The sequenced material came from PBMCs. This TCR derives from a man aged 18 to 35 in good health and CMV-seropositive. CDR3 coding DNA: TGCAGCGTCGGAGGGCTTCGGGACAGGGACACTGAAGCTTTCTTT. It codes for CSVGGLRDRDTEAFF.